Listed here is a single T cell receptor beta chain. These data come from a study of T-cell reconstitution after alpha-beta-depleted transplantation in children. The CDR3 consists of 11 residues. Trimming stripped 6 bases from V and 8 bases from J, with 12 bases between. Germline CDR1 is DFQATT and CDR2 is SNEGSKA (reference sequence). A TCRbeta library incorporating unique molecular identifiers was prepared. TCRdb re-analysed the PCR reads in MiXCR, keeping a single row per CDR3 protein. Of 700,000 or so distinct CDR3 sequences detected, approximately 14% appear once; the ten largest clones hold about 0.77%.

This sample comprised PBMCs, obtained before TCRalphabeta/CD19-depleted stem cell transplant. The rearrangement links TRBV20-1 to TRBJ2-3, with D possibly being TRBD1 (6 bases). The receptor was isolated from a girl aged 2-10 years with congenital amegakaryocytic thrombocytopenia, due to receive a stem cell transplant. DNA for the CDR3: TGCAGTGCGGAAGGGGGTAGTACGCAGTATTTT. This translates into CSAEGGSTQYF.